These T cell receptor beta chains were read from a single sample in a study of cytotoxic CD8 clonotypes in ibrutinib-treated CLL. Here immunoSEQ multiplex PCR was the method, and the copy in TCRdb shows in-frame clones only, minus some. The repertoire includes roughly 330,000 clones, 60% to 80% of them detected once, and 5% to 6.5% sits in the top ten. Material: PBMCs, obtained after 36 months of ibrutinib treatment. The receptors derive from a human donor with chronic lymphocytic leukemia. Each CDR3 is given with its conserved first and last residue. D genes are given only for firm matches. Rows may omit the clone size; those that give it use once, few, many or a size class.

v_gene	abundance	d_gene	j_gene	CDR3nt	CDR3aa
TRBV19	NA	NA	TRBJ1-5	TGTGCCAGTAGCGCGGGGGTATATAGCAATCAGCCCCAGCATTTT	CASSAGVYSNQPQHF
TRBV9	NA	NA	TRBJ1-2	TGTGCCAGCAGCGTGATAGGGAATGGCTACACCTTC	CASSVIGNGYTF
TRBV11-3	NA	TRBD2	TRBJ2-5	TGTGCCAGCAGTGTAGCGGGGGGGCAAGAGACCCAGTACTTC	CASSVAGGQETQYF
TRBV11-2	few	NA	TRBJ2-5	TGTGCCAGCAGCTGGAGACAACAAGAGACCCAGTACTTC	CASSWRQQETQYF
TRBV29-1	NA	TRBD2	TRBJ2-5	TGCAGCGTTGAGTCTAGCGGGAGGGAATACCAAGAGACCCAGTACTTC	CSVESSGREYQETQYF
TRBV20-1	once	NA	TRBJ2-1	TGCAGTGCTAAGGACCCACAAGGGCAGTTCTTC	CSAKDPQGQFF
TRBV5-1	NA	TRBD1	TRBJ2-5	TGCGCCAGCAGATCAACCCTTGGGACAGGGGTGCAAGAGACCCAGTACTTC	CASRSTLGTGVQETQYF
TRBV18	once	NA	TRBJ2-1	TGTGCCAGCTCACCATACAGGGATCTCAGCTACAATGAGCAGTTCTTC	CASSPYRDLSYNEQFF
TRBV7-2	NA	NA	TRBJ2-7	TGTGCCAGCACTAATCACCGGGGGCACGAGCAGTACTTC	CASTNHRGHEQYF
TRBV2	NA	TRBD2	TRBJ2-1	TGTGCCAGCAGTGATTCCGGACTAGCGGGAGCCAATGAGCAGTTCTTC	CASSDSGLAGANEQFF
TRBV6-6	NA	NA	TRBJ1-1	TGTGCCAGCAGCCAAAAGACGGATGTCGCTTTCTTT	CASSQKTDVAFF
TRBV29-1	few	NA	TRBJ2-7	TGCAGCGTTGTGACAGAGTTCTACGAGCAGTACTTC	CSVVTEFYEQYF